Shown below are 20 T cell receptor beta chains from a single sample sequenced in a study of graft-versus-host responses after intestinal transplantation. Here immunoSEQ multiplex PCR was the method, and the copy in TCRdb shows in-frame clones only, minus some. The top ten hold more than 0.15% of the sample, which has 95,000 to 130,000 clones, about nine tenths seen once. Their recognized antigens are unknown. The material was unstimulated CD4+ T cells sorted from spleen or lymph node cells, obtained before intestinal transplant. The receptors originated from a human donor who received an intestinal transplant.

The chain employs TRBV7-2 and TRBJ2-4, with 7 bases aligning to TRBD1. The CDR3 has 15 amino acids. Germline loops: CDR1 SGHTA, CDR2 FQGNSA. Losses at the gene ends were 4 bases for V and 3 bases for J; bases not matched to a gene: 6. The CDR3 protein is CASSSTTGYKNIQYF. CDR3 DNA sequence: TGTGCCAGCAGCTCCACGACAGGGTACAAAAACATTCAGTACTTC.

The gene calls are TRBV7-2 and TRBJ2-5, with 8 nucleotides matching TRBD1. Per germline, CDR1 SGHTA and CDR2 FQGNSA. The J segment lost 3 bases and the V segment lost 3 bases, leaving 12 bases of the junction unmatched. This CDR3 spans 17 amino acids. Here the CDR3 reads CASSFAPGTGGKETQYF. The DNA of the CDR3 is TGTGCCAGCAGCTTTGCCCCGGGGACAGGTGGCAAAGAGACCCAGTACTTC.

The rearrangement links TRBV29-1 to TRBJ2-5; 7 nucleotides align to TRBD1. Germline V gene sequence: CDR1 SQVTM, CDR2 ANQGSEA. With 6 bases clipped from V and 0 bases from J, the junction kept 7 bases outside the gene matches. The CDR3 has 14 amino acids. The CDR3 sequence is CSVADRVHQETQYF. The DNA for the CDR3 is TGCAGCGTGGCCGACAGGGTTCACCAAGAGACCCAGTACTTC.

This chain joins TRBV28 and TRBJ2-7, with D possibly matching TRBD2 (6 bases). The germline CDR1 and CDR2 sequences are MDHEN and SYDVKM. The CDR3 contains 14 residues. The V and J ends lost 1 base and 3 bases respectively, with 10 bases between them. This chain's CDR3 is CASSLSPRDYEQYF. The DNA of the CDR3 is TGTGCCAGCAGTTTATCCCCGCGGGACTACGAGCAGTACTTC.

With regard to this clone: This sample also contains other DNA sequences that code for the same CDR3. The chain combines TRBV5-1 with TRBJ1-2, with TRBD1 as a possible D gene (5 bases). Germline CDR1 reads SGHRS; CDR2 reads YFSETQ. This CDR3 contains 13 residues. The V end lost 4 bases, the J end lost 2 bases, and 9 bases lay between the germline ends. The CDR3 region is CASSLDRNYGYTF. CDR3 nucleotides: TGCGCCAGCAGCCTTGACAGAAACTATGGCTACACCTTC.

The chain carries TRBV30 and TRBJ1-2; D gene uncertain. Trimming took 7 bases from V and 4 from J, leaving 13 bases between them. Germline assignment: CDR1 GTSNPN and CDR2 SVGIG (reference sequence). The CDR3 has 12 residues. As DNA, the CDR3 is TGTGCCTCGGTCCGGGGTGGCTATGGCTACACCTTC. Translated: CASVRGGYGYTF.

The gene calls are TRBV5-4 and TRBJ2-4, with D perhaps TRBD1 (6 bases). The CDR3 runs to 14 residues. Trimming shortened V by 2 bases and J by 4 bases, and 10 bases separated the two germline ends. Germline CDR1 and CDR2: SGHNT and YYREEE (reference sequence). CDR3 protein: CASSFKGTKNIQYF. The CDR3 DNA is TGTGCCAGCAGCTTCAAGGGGACAAAAAACATTCAGTACTTC.

The rearrangement joins TRBV19 to TRBJ1-4, with TRBD1 identical over 10 bases. J lost 8 bases, V lost 2 bases, and 8 bases had no gene match. CDR3 length: 16 amino acids. CDR1 and CDR2 from the germline V gene are LNHDA and SQIVND (reference sequence). CDR3 protein: CASSITSGTGDEKLFF. DNA for the CDR3: TGTGCCAGTAGTATAACCTCCGGGACAGGGGACGAAAAACTGTTTTTT. The variable domain in full, completed from reference TRBV19 and TRBJ1-4, reads DGGITQSPKYLFRKEGQNVTLSCEQNLNHDAMYWYRQDPGQGLRLIYYSQIVNDFQKGDIAEGYSVSREKKESFPLTVTSAQKNPTAFYLCASSITSGTGDEKLFFGSGTQLSVL.

V gene TRBV19 combines with J gene TRBJ1-3; perhaps TRBD1 as D (5 bases). Germline assignment: CDR1 LNHDA and CDR2 SQIVND (reference sequence). The CDR3 consists of 15 residues. Trimming pared 7 bases from V and 0 bases from J, leaving 13 bases between. DNA of the CDR3: TGTGCCAGTATTAAACAGGACCTCTCTGGAAACACCATATATTTT. Its translation: CASIKQDLSGNTIYF.

The chain has TRBV10-3 and TRBJ2-7, with D possibly matching TRBD2 (6 bases). Between the trimmed V and J ends, which lost 5 bases and 5 bases, there was a span of 16 bases. Germline CDR1 ENHRY, CDR2 SYGVKD. CDR3 length equals 14 residues. The CDR3 protein is CAISRTEGLHEQYF. As DNA, the CDR3 is TGTGCCATCAGTAGAACGGAGGGCCTTCACGAGCAGTACTTC.

The V and J genes are TRBV5-1 and TRBJ2-5; 11 nucleotides line up with TRBD1. The V segment lost 4 bases and the J segment 5 bases; nucleotides outside the gene matches: 7. The CDR3 is 15 amino acids. Germline V gene sequence: CDR1 SGHRS, CDR2 YFSETQ. CDR3 loop: CASSRTGGEGETQYF. The CDR3 nucleotides read TGCGCCAGCAGCCGGACAGGGGGCGAAGGGGAGACCCAGTACTTC.

The J gene is TRBJ2-5, the V gene TRBV2, with a tentative D call TRBD1 (5 bases). The better agreement between TRBJ2-7 and the DNA end casts doubt on the J call. The CDR3 has 15 residues. The V gene's germline CDR1 is SNHLY and CDR2 FYNNEI. CDR3 coding DNA: TGTGCCAGCAGTGACACAGGACACGGAATCTACGAGCAGTACTTC. This sequence encodes CASSDTGHGIYEQYF.

This clone was seen only once. The rearrangement uses TRBV7-2 and TRBJ1-4; D not resolved. The CDR3 has 17 residues. The V gene's germline CDR1 is SGHTA and CDR2 FQGNSA. V gave up 5 bases and J gave up 4 bases, with 20 bases separating them. Here the CDR3 DNA reads TGTGCCAGCAGCGGCCCGGTGGGCACTCTATTTAATGAAAAACTGTTTTTT. It specifies CASSGPVGTLFNEKLFF.

The chain combines TRBV7-9 with TRBJ2-7, with 8 bases lining up with TRBD2. There are 15 residues in the CDR3. V shed 1 base, J shed 3 bases, and the junction held 5 bases outside the gene matches. Germline CDR1 and CDR2: SEHNR and FQNEAQ (reference sequence). Written as DNA, the CDR3 is TGTGCCAGCAGCTTAGTCTCCAGCGGGAGCTACGAGCAGTACTTC. It codes for CASSLVSSGSYEQYF. The full variable domain, completed using reference TRBV7-9 and TRBJ2-7, is DTGVSQNPRHKITKRGQNVTFRCDPISEHNRLYWYRQTLGQGPEFLTYFQNEAQLEKSRLLSDRFSAERPKGSFSTLEIQRTEQGDSAMYLCASSLVSSGSYEQYFGPGTRLTVT.

This chain links TRBV7-3 with TRBJ2-1; 7 nucleotides align to TRBD2. The V gene's germline CDR1 is SGHTA and CDR2 FQGTGA. This CDR3 is 16 amino acids long. Trimming removed 2 bases from V and 0 bases from J; junction bases left unmatched: 4. This chain's CDR3 is CASSLFGGSSYNEQFF. Written as DNA, the CDR3 is TGTGCCAGCAGCTTATTCGGGGGGAGCTCCTACAATGAGCAGTTCTTC.

V is TRBV4-1 and J is TRBJ2-7; tentative D call: TRBD2 (5 bases). Germline-derived CDR1 and CDR2 are MGHRA and YSYEKL. The V end lost 0 bases, the J end lost 3 bases, and 15 bases lay between the germline ends. This CDR3 spans 16 amino acids. CDR3 DNA: TGCGCCAGCAGCCAAGAGGCCCCCCCACTAGTCTACGAGCAGTACTTC. This codes for CASSQEAPPLVYEQYF.

The chain couples TRBV4-1 to TRBJ2-7; tentatively, D is TRBD2 (5 bases). The length of the CDR3 is 13 residues. V was clipped by 4 bases and J by 2 bases, with 9 bases between them. CDR1 is MGHRA and CDR2 is YSYEKL in the germline V gene. CDR3 sequence (DNA): TGCGCCAGCAGCCGGGGAGTCACCTACGAGCAGTACTTC. Amino acid sequence: CASSRGVTYEQYF.

The chain links TRBV6-1 to TRBJ1-1; D is perhaps TRBD1 (5 bases). Per the germline V gene, CDR1 is MNHNS and CDR2 is SASEGT. V was cut by 6 bases and J by 4 bases, with 15 bases left in between. This CDR3 comprises 14 residues. In DNA form, the CDR3 reads TGTGCCAGCAGCCACGGGGGGAAGGGCACTGAAGCTTTCTTT. The encoded protein is CASSHGGKGTEAFF.

The V and J genes are TRBV7-9 and TRBJ2-7; 9 bases are a match to TRBD1. The CDR3 consists of 18 residues. Looked up from germline, CDR1 is SEHNR and CDR2 is FQNEAQ (reference sequence). Unmatched junction bases numbered 13, after V lost 0 bases and J lost 4 bases. The CDR3 region has the DNA TGTGCCAGCAGCTTAGCGACCTTCGGGACAGGGAGGGTTTACGAGCAGTACTTC. It is translated as CASSLATFGTGRVYEQYF. Complete variable domain (other parts from reference TRBV7-9 and TRBJ2-7): DTGVSQNPRHKITKRGQNVTFRCDPISEHNRLYWYRQTLGQGPEFLTYFQNEAQLEKSRLLSDRFSAERPKGSFSTLEIQRTEQGDSAMYLCASSLATFGTGRVYEQYFGPGTRLTVT.

The genes are TRBV18 and TRBJ1-1; D gene uncertain. The length of the CDR3 is 12 residues. The V gene lost 3 bases and the J gene lost 8 bases, with 10 bases spanning the gap. Germline V gene lookup returns CDR1 KGHSH and CDR2 LQKENI. As DNA, the CDR3 is TGTGCCAGCTCACCTACGGACTCGGAAGCTTTCTTT. Protein sequence: CASSPTDSEAFF.